This paragraph covers one T cell receptor (beta chain) sequence. Its matching antigen is unknown. This CDR3 has 15 residues. Germline CDR1 reads MGHDK; CDR2 reads SYGVNS. V was trimmed by 4 bases and J by 5 bases, leaving 17 bases between them. TCRdb reprocessed the reads with MiXCR, giving one entry per CDR3 protein. The sample consists of 150,000 to 200,000 distinct CDR3 sequences, approximately 19% of them appearing once. The record originates from a study of T cell repertoires in cytomegalovirus infection. On the study more broadly: Based on public TCR beta signatures, there were indications of CMV infection and of a matching HLA type.

Study results and limitations: Of the TCR beta families, the public ones yielded a cumulative frequency that identified carriers of CMV plus the relevant HLA. The ex vivo response showed dominance by HLA-C-restricted CMV-specific TCR beta clonotypes.

The specimen was PBMCs. V usage is TRBV25-1 and J usage is TRBJ1-1, with no clear D. The origin of this receptor is a human donor in good health (CMV status not recorded). Some clones in this sample may be carry-over from other donors' samples. The CDR3 reads CASSGITLGGTEAFF. CDR3 sequence (DNA): TGTGCCAGCAGTGGTATCACACTCGGAGGGACTGAAGCTTTCTTT.